These 9 T cell receptor beta chains originate from one sample sequenced in a study of Ad26.COV2.S vaccination and SARS-CoV-2 variants. Libraries were prepared by immunoSEQ multiplex PCR; TCRdb keeps only in-frame clonotypes and omits some of them. The sample holds about half a million clones; 80% to 90% are singletons and the top ten take about 1.7%. Treatment meaning: 19 received Ad26.COV2.S at low or high dose, single or two shots; 5 received placebo; per-sample allocation not given. Specimens were obtained on day 63 following the first vaccine or placebo injection. Sequencing was performed on peripheral blood, taken in a trial of Ad26.COV2.S vaccine versus placebo. Receptor source: a person between 18 and 65 years old who received the Ad26.COV2.S COVID-19 vaccine or a placebo.

This clone was seen only a few times. V is TRBV6-1 and J is TRBJ2-7; TRBD1 is a possible D gene (5 bases). V was shortened by 0 bases and J by 5 bases, with 11 bases between the two germline ends. The CDR3 covers 14 residues. From germline, CDR1 is MNHNS and CDR2 SASEGT. The CDR3 is CASSEAGQGNEQYF. CDR3 coding DNA: TGTGCCAGCAGTGAAGCCGGCCAGGGCAACGAGCAGTACTTC.

V gene TRBV28 combines with J gene TRBJ1-3; no clear D. The CDR3 has 16 residues. Trimming cost V 4 bases and J 0 bases, with 13 bases left between them. Germline V gives CDR1 MDHEN, CDR2 SYDVKM. The CDR3 protein is CASSSPAVASGNTIYF. CDR3 nucleotide sequence: TGTGCCAGCAGTTCCCCCGCCGTCGCCTCTGGAAACACCATATATTTT.

The gene calls are TRBV10-3 and TRBJ2-5; D is ambiguous. Germline values: CDR1 ENHRY, CDR2 SYGVKD. Trimming removed 2 bases at V and 2 bases at J, with 6 bases between. The CDR3 covers 13 residues. The CDR3 loop reads CAISELIQETQYF. DNA for the CDR3: TGTGCCATCAGTGAGCTGATACAAGAGACCCAGTACTTC.

The V call is TRBV2, the J call TRBJ1-5, with 7 bases fitting TRBD1. The CDR3 loop spans 14 amino acids. Germline lookup yields CDR1 SNHLY and CDR2 FYNNEI. J lost 6 bases, V lost 8 bases, and 10 bases had no gene match. The CDR3 nucleotides are TGTGCCAGCGGTAGACAGGGAGGGCCTCAGCCCCAGCATTTT. It specifies CASGRQGGPQPQHF. Full variable domain (remainder filled in from reference TRBV2 and TRBJ1-5): EPEVTQTPSHQVTQMGQEVILRCVPISNHLYFYWYRQILGQKVEFLVSFYNNEISEKSEIFDDQFSVERPDGSNFTLKIRSTKLEDSAMYFCASGRQGGPQPQHFGDGTRLSIL.

The chain employs TRBV19 and TRBJ2-1, with 11 bases aligning to TRBD2. With V trimmed by 9 bases and J by 6 bases, 4 bases remained unmatched. The CDR3 has 13 residues. From germline, CDR1 is LNHDA and CDR2 SQIVND (reference sequence). The CDR3 spells CARLAGGLNEQFF. The DNA of the CDR3 is TGTGCCAGATTAGCGGGAGGGCTCAATGAGCAGTTCTTC.

This chain links TRBV18 with TRBJ2-6, with 11 bases lining up with TRBD1. V dropped 3 bases and J dropped 4; count of bases not matched to a gene: 14. The CDR3 has 20 residues. The germline V gene encodes CDR1 KGHSH and CDR2 LQKENI. CDR3 DNA sequence: TGTGCCAGCTCACCTATGGATCCGGGACAGGGGGTATCAGGGGCCAACGTCCTGACTTTC. Translated, it gives CASSPMDPGQGVSGANVLTF.

This CDR3 reads CASTADSWIPPYTF. The DNA for the CDR3 is TGTGCCAGCACCGCGGACAGCTGGATCCCTCCCTACACCTTC. V gene TRBV2 combines with J gene TRBJ1-2; D is possibly TRBD1 (6 bases). Germline CDR1 reads SNHLY; CDR2 reads FYNNEI. The CDR3 extends over 14 amino acids. V lost 7 bases and J lost 10, with 22 bases in between.

The chain employs TRBV27 and TRBJ2-1; D is perhaps TRBD2 (6 bases). Trimming pared 5 bases from V and 7 bases from J, leaving 18 bases between. Looked up from germline, CDR1 is MNHEY and CDR2 is SMNVEV (reference sequence). The CDR3 is made up of 15 amino acids. For the CDR3, the DNA is TGTGCCAGCAGTCCGCTGGGGGGAGGCTCGAATGAGCAGTTCTTC. Its protein product is CASSPLGGGSNEQFF.

The chain carries TRBV5-5 and TRBJ2-3, with D hard to call. Deletions cut 3 bases from V and 8 bases from J, with 13 bases between. The germline gives CDR1 SGHKS, CDR2 YYEKEE (reference sequence). The CDR3 runs 13 residues. CDR3 in DNA: TGTGCCAGCAGCTCGCAGCCGACTGCTACGCAGTATTTT. It specifies CASSSQPTATQYF.